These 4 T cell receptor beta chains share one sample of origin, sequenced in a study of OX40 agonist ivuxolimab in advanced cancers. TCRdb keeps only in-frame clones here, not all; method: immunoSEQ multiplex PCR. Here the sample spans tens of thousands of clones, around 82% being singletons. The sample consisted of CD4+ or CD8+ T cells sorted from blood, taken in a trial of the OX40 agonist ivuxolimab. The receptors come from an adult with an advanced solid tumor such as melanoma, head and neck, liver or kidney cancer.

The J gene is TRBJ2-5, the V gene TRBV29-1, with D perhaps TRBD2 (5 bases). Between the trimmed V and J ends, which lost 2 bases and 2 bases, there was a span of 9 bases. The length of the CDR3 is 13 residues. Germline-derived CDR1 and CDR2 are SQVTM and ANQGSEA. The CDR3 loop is CSVEPGSQETQYF. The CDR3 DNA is TGCAGCGTTGAACCGGGATCTCAAGAGACCCAGTACTTC. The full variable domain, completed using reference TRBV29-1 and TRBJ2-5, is SAVISQKPSRDICQRGTSLTIQCQVDSQVTMMFWYRQQPGQSLTLIATANQGSEATYESGFVIDKFPISRPNLTFSTLTVSNMSPEDSSIYLCSVEPGSQETQYFGPGTRLLVL.

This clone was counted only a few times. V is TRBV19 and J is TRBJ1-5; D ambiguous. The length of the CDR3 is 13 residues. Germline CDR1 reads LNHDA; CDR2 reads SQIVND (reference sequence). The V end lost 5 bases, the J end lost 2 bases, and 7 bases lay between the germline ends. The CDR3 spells CASSLFRNQPQHF. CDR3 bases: TGTGCCAGTAGTTTATTCCGCAATCAGCCCCAGCATTTT.

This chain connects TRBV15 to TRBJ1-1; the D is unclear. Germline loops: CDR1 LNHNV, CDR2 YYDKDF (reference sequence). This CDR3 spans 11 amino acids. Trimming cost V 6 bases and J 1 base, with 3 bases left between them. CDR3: CATRENTEAFF. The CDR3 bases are TGTGCCACCAGGGAGAACACTGAAGCTTTCTTT. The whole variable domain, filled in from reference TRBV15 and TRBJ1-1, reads DAMVIQNPRYQVTQFGKPVTLSCSQTLNHNVMYWYQQKSSQAPKLLFHYYDKDFNNEADTPDNFQSRRPNTSFCFLDIRSPGLGDTAMYLCATRENTEAFFGQGTRLTVV.

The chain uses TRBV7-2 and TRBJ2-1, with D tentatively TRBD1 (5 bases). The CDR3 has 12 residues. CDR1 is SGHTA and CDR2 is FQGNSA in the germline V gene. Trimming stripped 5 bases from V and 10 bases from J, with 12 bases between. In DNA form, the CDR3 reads TGTGCCAGCAGCCAAGGGGTGGGAGAGCAGTTCTTC. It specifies CASSQGVGEQFF.